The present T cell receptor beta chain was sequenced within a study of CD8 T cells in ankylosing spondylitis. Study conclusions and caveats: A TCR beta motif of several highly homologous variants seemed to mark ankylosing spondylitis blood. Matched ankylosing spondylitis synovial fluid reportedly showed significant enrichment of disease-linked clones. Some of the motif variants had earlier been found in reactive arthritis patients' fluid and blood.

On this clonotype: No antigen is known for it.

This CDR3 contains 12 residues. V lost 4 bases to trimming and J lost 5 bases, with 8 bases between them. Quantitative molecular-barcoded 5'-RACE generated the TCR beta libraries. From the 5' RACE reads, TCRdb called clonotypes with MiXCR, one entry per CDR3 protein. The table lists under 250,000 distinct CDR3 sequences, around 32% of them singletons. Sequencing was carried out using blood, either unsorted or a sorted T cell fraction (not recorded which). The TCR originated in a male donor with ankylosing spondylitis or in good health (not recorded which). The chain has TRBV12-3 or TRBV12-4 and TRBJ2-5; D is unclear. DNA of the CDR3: TGTGCCAGCAGTTGGGGAAAGGAGACCCAGTACTTC. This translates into CASSWGKETQYF.